The 14 T cell receptor beta chains given below trace back to one sample, sequenced in a study of CD8+CD57+ T cells in acquired aplastic anemia. Genomic DNA constituted the template upon which TCR beta VDJ and CDR3 profiling was performed. TCRdb processed the reads anew with MiXCR; each CDR3 protein has one entry. The table has some 140,000 distinct CDR3 sequences, about 48% seen once; the top ten hold approximately 12%. It was patients with CD8+CD57+ cell expansion by flow cytometry who were chosen for sequencing. Sequences were obtained from sorted CD4+, CD8+, or CD8+CD57+ T cells (not recorded which) from PBMCs. Every receptor here comes from a human donor with aplastic anemia.

Concerning this clonotype: A much larger clone differs by one base, so this may be a read error. The chain combines TRBV11-1 with TRBJ2-2; D perhaps matches TRBD1 (6 bases). The germline gives CDR1 SGHAT, CDR2 FQDESV (reference sequence). The CDR3 has 16 residues. CDR3: CAGSALGTSNTGELFF. The CDR3 DNA follows: TGTGCCGGCAGCGCTTTAGGGACATCGAACACCGGGGAGCTGTTTTTT.

The chain combines TRBV2 with TRBJ2-1, with 8 bases matching TRBD2. The CDR3 length is 14 residues. The trim removed 2 bases at V and 6 bases at J, leaving 3 bases unmatched. Germline V gives CDR1 SNHLY, CDR2 FYNNEI. The CDR3 loop reads CASSERLAINEQFF. For the CDR3, the DNA is TGTGCCAGCAGTGAAAGACTAGCGATCAATGAGCAGTTCTTC.

The V gene is TRBV7-7, the J gene TRBJ2-1; 9 bases agree with TRBD2. The CDR3 runs 12 residues. Germline V gene sequence: CDR1 SSHAT, CDR2 FNYEAQ (reference sequence). CDR3 DNA sequence: TGTGCTAGCTTTAGCGGGAGCAATGAGCAGTTCTTC. Translated, it gives CASFSGSNEQFF.

This clonotype was detected ten times or more. The chain has TRBV19 and TRBJ2-2; maybe TRBD1 (5 bases). Trimming stripped 6 bases from V and 6 bases from J, with 20 bases between. Germline V CDR1 and CDR2: LNHDA, SQIVND (reference sequence). The CDR3 has 16 amino acids. DNA of the CDR3: TGTGCCAGTAGCGAACAGGTCACAGAGGCCGCCGGGGAGCTGTTTTTT. It is translated as CASSEQVTEAAGELFF.

The chain is built from TRBV2 and TRBJ2-7; 8 positions agree with TRBD1. The junction had 6 bases not matched to a gene; V was cut back by 5 bases and J by 6 bases. Germline-derived CDR1 and CDR2 are SNHLY and FYNNEI. The CDR3 runs to 13 residues. CDR3 DNA: TGTGCCAGCAGTACCGGACAGGGACCCGAGCAGTACTTC. Encoded protein: CASSTGQGPEQYF.

In its sample, this clonotype was seen many times. The J gene is TRBJ1-5, the V gene TRBV12-3 or TRBV12-4, with D perhaps matching TRBD1 (5 bases). V was pared by 5 bases and J by 5 bases, with 19 bases between. This CDR3 spans 16 amino acids. The CDR3 coding sequence is TGTGCCAGCAGTACCCTCGTCAAGGGGCGGGATCAGCCCCAGCATTTT. Its protein is CASSTLVKGRDQPQHF.

In this sample, this clonotype turned up many times. V usage is TRBV4-2 and J usage is TRBJ2-7; D is uncertain. Between the trimmed V and J ends, which lost 2 bases and 3 bases, there was a span of 8 bases. CDR1 is LGHNA, CDR2 YNFKEQ, per germline. The CDR3 runs to 13 residues. This CDR3 is CASSQLPDYEQYF. CDR3 coding DNA: TGTGCCAGCAGCCAACTTCCGGACTACGAGCAGTACTTC.

The gene calls are TRBV20-1 and TRBJ2-3, with D uncertain. The germline V and J ends were trimmed by 3 bases and 5 bases, with 18 bases remaining between them. Germline-derived CDR1 and CDR2 are DFQATT and SNEGSKA (reference sequence). This CDR3 is 15 amino acids long. CDR3 coding DNA: TGCAGTGCTAGTCAGCTGGGTAATCCAGAAGATACGCAGTATTTT. Translated, it gives CSASQLGNPEDTQYF.

This clonotype was observed many times. V usage is TRBV4-2 and J usage is TRBJ1-1; D is perhaps TRBD1 (6 bases). V was pared by 0 bases and J by 4 bases, with 15 bases between. Per germline, CDR1 LGHNA and CDR2 YNFKEQ. The CDR3 contains 16 residues. DNA of the CDR3: TGTGCCAGCAGCCAAGATCCCCCAGGGGCGAGCACTGAAGCTTTCTTT. It codes for CASSQDPPGASTEAFF.

This clonotype was counted between two and nine times. The chain joins TRBV29-1 to TRBJ2-3; tentatively, D is TRBD1 (6 bases). This CDR3 contains 14 residues. Germline CDR1 is SQVTM and CDR2 is ANQGSEA. The V gene lost 5 bases and the J gene lost 0 bases, with 12 bases spanning the gap. This CDR3 reads CSVRTDSSTDTQYF. The CDR3 DNA reads TGCAGCGTTCGAACGGACAGCAGCACAGATACGCAGTATTTT.

The V gene is TRBV5-1, the J gene TRBJ2-5, with 9 bases aligning to TRBD1. The CDR3 is made up of 14 amino acids. V trimming: 4 bases; J trimming: 5 bases; junction bases outside the gene matches: 6. Germline CDR1 SGHRS, CDR2 YFSETQ. The CDR3: CASSPTGGRETQYF. CDR3 nucleotide sequence: TGCGCCAGCAGCCCAACAGGGGGCAGGGAGACCCAGTACTTC.

This chain uses TRBV9 with TRBJ1-2; the D is unclear. This CDR3 region has 10 residues. Germline V lookup: CDR1 SGDLS, CDR2 YYNGEE. V lost 1 base and J 12 bases, leaving 7 bases between the germline ends. The CDR3 nucleotides are TGTGCCAGCAGCGTAAGACCCGACACCTTC. Translated, it gives CASSVRPDTF.

The genes are TRBV7-6 and TRBJ1-1; tentative D call: TRBD1 (6 bases). The germline V gene encodes CDR1 SGHVS and CDR2 FNYEAQ. V lost 1 base and J 0 bases, leaving 9 bases between the germline ends. The CDR3 length is 15 residues. The CDR3: CASSLGRGVNTEAFF. Here the CDR3 DNA reads TGTGCCAGCAGCTTAGGGAGGGGGGTGAACACTGAAGCTTTCTTT. The whole variable domain, remainder taken from reference TRBV7-6 and TRBJ1-1, is GAGVSQSPRYKVTKRGQDVALRCDPISGHVSLYWYRQALGQGPEFLTYFNYEAQQDKSGLPNDRFSAERPEGSISTLTIQRTEQRDSAMYRCASSLGRGVNTEAFFGQGTRLTVV.

This CDR3 is CSASFTGGVTDTQYF. The CDR3 DNA is TGCAGTGCTAGTTTTACGGGAGGGGTCACAGATACGCAGTATTTT. The chain recombines TRBV20-1 with TRBJ2-3; TRBD2 aligns across 8 bases. Germline assignment: CDR1 DFQATT and CDR2 SNEGSKA (reference sequence). This CDR3 contains 15 residues. Trimming took 3 bases from V and 2 from J; bases not matched to a gene: 7.